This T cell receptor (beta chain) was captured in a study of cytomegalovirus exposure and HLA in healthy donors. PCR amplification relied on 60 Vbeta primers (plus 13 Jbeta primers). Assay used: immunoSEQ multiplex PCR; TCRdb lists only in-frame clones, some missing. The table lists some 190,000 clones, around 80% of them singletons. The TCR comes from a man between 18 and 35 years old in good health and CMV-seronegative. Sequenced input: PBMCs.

CDR3: CASSPPGLAANTGELFF. The CDR3 DNA reads as TGCGCCAGCAGCCCGCCGGGACTAGCGGCGAACACCGGGGAGCTGTTTTTT. The chain employs TRBV5-1 and TRBJ2-2, with 11 bases matching TRBD2. In germline, CDR1 is SGHRS, CDR2 YFSETQ. The CDR3 is 17 amino acids. V lost 4 bases, J lost 0 bases, and 5 bases stayed unmatched.